This entry describes one T cell receptor (beta chain). Antigen: not known. The data stem from a study of T cells after yellow fever vaccination. In the study overall: The SMART-Seq v4 Ultra Low Input method served to prepare the low-cell-number fractions.

V shed 6 bases and J shed 0 bases, with 18 bases lying between them. CDR1 and CDR2 (germline): MNHNS, SASEGT. The CDR3 has 16 residues. Study results and caveats: When the response was secondary, it was weaker but reached its peak faster, day 5 versus 15.

For TCR, cDNA came from 5'RACE template switching, which added a universal primer site and UMIs. Each CDR3 protein is one row after TCRdb ran MiXCR on the 5' RACE reads. This sample has more than 250,000 distinct CDR3 sequences, with approximately 7% found just once. The rearrangement joins TRBV6-1 to TRBJ2-7; D is uncertain. The source was PBMCs, collected 45 days after the first yellow fever vaccination. The TCR sequence derives from a man aged 18 to 30 who received the YFV17D yellow fever vaccine. The CDR3 reads CASSLIHHPSSYEQYF. CDR3 bases: TGTGCCAGCAGCCTTATACACCACCCGAGCTCCTACGAGCAGTACTTC.